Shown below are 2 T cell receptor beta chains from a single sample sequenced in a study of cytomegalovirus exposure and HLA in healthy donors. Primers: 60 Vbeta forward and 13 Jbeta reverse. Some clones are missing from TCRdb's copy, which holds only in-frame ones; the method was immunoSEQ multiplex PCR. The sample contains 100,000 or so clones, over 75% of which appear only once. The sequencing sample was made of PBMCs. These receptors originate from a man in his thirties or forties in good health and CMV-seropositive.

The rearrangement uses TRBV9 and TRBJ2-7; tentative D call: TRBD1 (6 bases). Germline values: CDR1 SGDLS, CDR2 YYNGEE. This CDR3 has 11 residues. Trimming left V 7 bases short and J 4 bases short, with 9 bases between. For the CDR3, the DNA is TGTGCCAGCCGGACAGTTTACGAGCAGTACTTC. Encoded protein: CASRTVYEQYF.

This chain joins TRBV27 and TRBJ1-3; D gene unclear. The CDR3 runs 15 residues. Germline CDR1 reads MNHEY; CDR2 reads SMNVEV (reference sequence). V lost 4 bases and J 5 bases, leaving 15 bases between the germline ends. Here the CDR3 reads CASSSGLGERNTIYF. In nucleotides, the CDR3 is TGTGCCAGCAGTTCCGGACTGGGAGAAAGAAACACCATATATTTT.